One sample yielded the 8 T cell receptor beta chains listed below, sequenced in a study of control samples from healthy donors and cancer patients. Measured with immunoSEQ multiplex PCR; TCRdb has only the in-frame clones, and not every one. The data hold under 200,000 clones, with 80% to 95% observed a single time. The sequenced material came from blood. The receptors stem from a woman in her sixties or seventies in good health.

The chain has TRBV4-3 and TRBJ1-4; TRBD1 matches at 12 bases. The V gene's germline CDR1 is LGHNA and CDR2 YSLEER. The CDR3 extends over 15 amino acids. The V gene end was trimmed by 4 bases and the J gene end by 10 bases; junction bases not matched to a gene: 7. The CDR3 protein is CASSRAGQGAVKLFF. The CDR3 nucleotides are TGCGCCAGCAGCCGGGCGGGACAGGGGGCCGTAAAACTGTTTTTT.

The rearrangement uses TRBV27 and TRBJ1-2, with D hard to call. The CDR3 length is 15 residues. CDR1 and CDR2 from the germline V gene are MNHEY and SMNVEV (reference sequence). The V and J ends lost 4 bases and 1 base respectively, with 13 bases between them. CDR3 loop: CASSYGKRLNYGYTF. CDR3 DNA: TGTGCCAGCAGTTACGGGAAGAGGCTTAACTATGGCTACACCTTC.

The chain combines TRBV4-2 with TRBJ1-4; D is uncertain. The V gene lost 0 bases and the J gene lost 5 bases, with 10 bases spanning the gap. The CDR3 sequence is 15 residues long. Germline V lookup: CDR1 LGHNA, CDR2 YNFKEQ. The chain's CDR3 is CASSQDLTENEKLFF. The CDR3 DNA reads as TGTGCCAGCAGCCAAGATTTAACTGAAAATGAAAAACTGTTTTTT.

This clone was recorded only once. The chain carries TRBV5-1 and TRBJ1-2; possible D gene TRBD1, 5 bases. The germline V gene encodes CDR1 SGHRS and CDR2 YFSETQ. Trimming stripped 4 bases from V and 8 bases from J, with 21 bases between. CDR3 size: 15 residues. Here the CDR3 reads CASSARHRDLRGYTF. The CDR3 bases are TGCGCCAGCAGCGCACGCCACCGGGACCTTAGGGGCTACACCTTC.

The chain couples TRBV5-6 to TRBJ2-3; unclear D gene. The V end was cut by 2 bases, the J end by 6 bases, with 4 bases between. CDR1 is SGHDT and CDR2 is YYEEEE in the germline V gene. The CDR3 is made up of 11 amino acids. The CDR3, as DNA: TGTGCCAGCAGCTTTCGGGATACGCAGTATTTT. This translates into CASSFRDTQYF.

The V and J genes are TRBV5-1 and TRBJ1-1; D possibly corresponds to TRBD1 (6 bases). There are 13 residues in the CDR3. Per the germline V gene, CDR1 is SGHRS and CDR2 is YFSETQ. V lost 5 bases, J lost 6 bases, and 14 bases lay in between. The CDR3 nucleotides are TGCGCCAGCAGGTTATCGACAGGCCCTGAAGCTTTCTTT. Translating it yields CASRLSTGPEAFF.

V is TRBV3-1 (or the pseudogene TRBV3-2) and J is TRBJ2-5, with TRBD2 matching 11 bases. This CDR3 has 15 amino acids. Germline V gene sequence: CDR1 LGHDT, CDR2 YNNKEL (reference sequence). Trimming removed 4 bases from V and 5 bases from J; junction bases left unmatched: 6. CDR3 nucleotides: TGTGCCAGCAGCCTTCTAGCGGGGGGCTCGGAGACCCAGTACTTC. As protein: CASSLLAGGSETQYF.

The chain carries TRBV6-2 or TRBV6-3 and TRBJ1-5; a possible D gene is TRBD1 (6 bases). V shed 4 bases and J shed 3 bases, with 13 bases lying between them. Germline-derived CDR1 and CDR2 are MNHEY and SVGEGT. The CDR3 is 15 residues long. The CDR3 coding sequence is TGTGCCAGCAGTTTCACAGGGAGGAACAATCAGCCCCAGCATTTT. As protein: CASSFTGRNNQPQHF.